These 10 T cell receptor beta chains were sequenced from one sample in a study of T cells after yellow fever vaccination. One entry per CDR3 protein results from TCRdb running MiXCR on the 5' RACE reads. The data hold hundreds of thousands of distinct CDR3 sequences, with 8% to 9.5% observed a single time. The material was PBMCs, obtained roughly 45 days after the first yellow fever vaccination. Receptor source: a man younger than 30 who received the YFV17D yellow fever vaccine.

The chain is built from TRBV7-8 and TRBJ1-1, with D hard to call. V lost 5 bases, J lost 1 base, and 11 bases lay in between. This CDR3 comprises 14 residues. Germline CDR1 and CDR2: SGHVS and FQNEAQ. In DNA, the CDR3 is TGTGCCAGCAGCGCCGAGGACCGGAACACTGAAGCTTTCTTT. It is translated as CASSAEDRNTEAFF.

The chain recombines TRBV6-2 or TRBV6-3 with TRBJ2-3, with TRBD1 identical over 8 bases. V was clipped by 4 bases and J by 2 bases; unmatched bases: 5. Germline V gives CDR1 MNHEY, CDR2 SVGEGT. The CDR3 is made up of 15 amino acids. The CDR3 is CASSWDRPATDTQYF. The CDR3 DNA reads TGTGCCAGCAGTTGGGACAGGCCAGCCACAGATACGCAGTATTTT.

This clonotype came up a few times. The chain carries TRBV28 and TRBJ2-7; D gene uncertain. CDR1 and CDR2 (germline): MDHEN, SYDVKM. The CDR3 sequence is 12 residues long. With 7 bases removed from V and 3 bases from J, the gap between germline ends came to 10 bases. The CDR3 nucleotides are TGTGCCAGCATGTCAGTGAACTACGAGCAGTACGTC. Its translation is CASMSVNYEQYV.

In this sample, this clonotype turned up a few times. The V and J genes are TRBV5-1 and TRBJ1-2; D gene uncertain. The CDR3 has 15 residues. The V gene's germline CDR1 is SGHRS and CDR2 YFSETQ. V gave up 2 bases and J gave up 4 bases, with 15 bases separating them. CDR3 nucleotides: TGCGCCAGCAGCTTTGGAAACAACGGAGCCTATGGCTACACCTTC. Protein: CASSFGNNGAYGYTF.

This clonotype was counted only a few times. The rearrangement uses TRBV10-2 and TRBJ2-2; D remains ambiguous. The CDR3 spans 13 residues. Trimming cost V 9 bases and J 1 base, with 9 bases left between them. Germline loops: CDR1 WSHSY, CDR2 SAAADI. The CDR3 sequence: CASNDGNTGELFF. The DNA of the CDR3 is TGCGCCAGTAACGACGGGAACACCGGGGAGCTGTTTTTT.

This clonotype was picked up a small number of times. The genes are TRBV6-1 and TRBJ2-7; D is possibly TRBD1 or TRBD2 (5 bases each). Per the germline V gene, CDR1 is MNHNS and CDR2 is SASEGT. The length of the CDR3 is 15 residues. V lost 1 base and J lost 0, with 10 bases in between. CDR3 in amino acids: CASSEVGTDSYEQYF. CDR3 coding DNA: TGTGCCAGCAGTGAAGTTGGGACGGACTCCTACGAGCAGTACTTC.

This rearrangement joins TRBV5-4 to TRBJ2-1; a weak D match, TRBD1 (6 bases). The length of the CDR3 is 17 residues. CDR1 and CDR2 from the germline V gene are SGHNT and YYREEE (reference sequence). V lost 3 bases and J lost 1, with 17 bases in between. CDR3 nucleotide sequence: TGTGCCAGCAGCTCGCGCACCGGGACACCGTCCTACAATGAGCAGTTCTTC. Protein product: CASSSRTGTPSYNEQFF.

The rearrangement joins TRBV5-1 to TRBJ2-5; no definite D call. Trimming stripped 5 bases from V and 4 bases from J, with 18 bases between. Germline V gene sequence: CDR1 SGHRS, CDR2 YFSETQ. The CDR3 has 15 amino acids. CDR3 residues: CASRSFPLARETQYF. For the CDR3, the DNA is TGCGCCAGCAGGTCGTTCCCCCTTGCGAGAGAGACCCAGTACTTC. Full variable domain (rest looked up from reference TRBV5-1 and TRBJ2-5): KAGVTQTPRYLIKTRGQQVTLSCSPISGHRSVSWYQQTPGQGLQFLFEYFSETQRNKGNFPGRFSGRQFSNSRSEMNVSTLELGDSALYLCASRSFPLARETQYFGPGTRLLVL.

The rearrangement joins TRBV4-1 to TRBJ2-7; TRBD1 agrees at 9 bases. J lost 1 base, V lost 2 bases, and 3 bases had no gene match. There are 15 residues in the CDR3. CDR1 and CDR2 from the germline V gene are MGHRA and YSYEKL. The CDR3 bases are TGCGCCAGCAGCCAAATCGGGACAGGGTCCTACGAGCAGTACTTC. It specifies CASSQIGTGSYEQYF.

J is TRBJ1-2 and V is TRBV6-5; D remains unclear. V lost 0 bases and J lost 1, with 12 bases in between. The CDR3 contains 16 residues. Germline lookup yields CDR1 MNHEY and CDR2 SVGAGI. CDR3 in DNA: TGTGCCAGCAGTTACTCGACCGACGGGATTAACTATGGCTACACCTTC. Translation: CASSYSTDGINYGYTF.